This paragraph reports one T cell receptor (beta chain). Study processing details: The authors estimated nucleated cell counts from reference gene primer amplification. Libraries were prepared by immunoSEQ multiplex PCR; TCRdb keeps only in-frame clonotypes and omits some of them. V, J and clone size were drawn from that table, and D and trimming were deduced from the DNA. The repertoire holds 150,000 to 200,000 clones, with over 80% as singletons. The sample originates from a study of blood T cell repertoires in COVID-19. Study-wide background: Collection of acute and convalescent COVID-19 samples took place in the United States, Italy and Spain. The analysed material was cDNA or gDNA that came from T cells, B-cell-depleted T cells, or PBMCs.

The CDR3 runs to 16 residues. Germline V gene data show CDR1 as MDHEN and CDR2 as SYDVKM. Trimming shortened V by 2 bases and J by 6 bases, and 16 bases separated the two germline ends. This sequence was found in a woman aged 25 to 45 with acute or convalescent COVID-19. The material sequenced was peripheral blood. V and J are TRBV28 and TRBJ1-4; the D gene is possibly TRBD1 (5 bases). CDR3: CASSLDSGGGDEKLFF. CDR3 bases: TGTGCCAGCAGTTTAGACTCGGGCGGAGGGGATGAAAAACTGTTTTTT.